The clone carrying this T cell receptor (beta chain) was counted ten times or more. Its matching antigen is unknown. Deletions cut 3 bases from V and 1 base from J, with 5 bases between. In germline, CDR1 is MRHNA, CDR2 SNTAGT. The CDR3 length is 13 residues. The sample originates from a study of early T cells in non-severe SARS-CoV-2 infection. Study as a whole: With bulk RNA from unsorted whole blood as input, sequencing yielded unpaired chains.

Whole-study results and caveats: The matching step, a VDJdb search, favored anti-spike CD8 responses and missed private and CD4 specificities.

Attachment of unique molecular identifiers to individual cDNA molecules was performed. In TCRdb, the 5' RACE reads were re-called with MiXCR into one record per CDR3 protein. Seen here are about 130,000 distinct CDR3 sequences, 15% observed once, and the top ten hold around a fifth. This receptor was obtained from an adult who was a healthcare worker with PCR-confirmed SARS-CoV-2 infection or an uninfected control (not recorded which). The chain has TRBV6-4 and TRBJ2-3, with TRBD1 as a possible D gene (5 bases). The material sequenced was whole blood. The CDR3 DNA is TGTGCCAGCAGTGAACAGGGCACAGATACGCAGTATTTT. It specifies CASSEQGTDTQYF.